This T cell receptor beta chain comes out of a study of T cells in Graves' hyperthyroidism and ophthalmopathy. Study outcomes and limitations: Blood also carried most thyroid clonotypes expanded above 0.001.

TCR beta CDR3 regions were amplified from RNA transcripts. With the HTBI primer set, the TCR CDR3 went through a first round of RT-PCR. MiXCR, applied by TCRdb to the multiplex PCR reads, yields one record per CDR3 protein. The sample contains hundreds of thousands of distinct CDR3 sequences, 45% of which appear only once. Note on this clonotype: Its antigen is unidentified. An end of the junction does not agree with germline; a read error may underlie this.

This CDR3 is built from 11 residues. Germline V lookup: CDR1 ENHRY, CDR2 SYGVKD. This TCR came from an adult man with Graves' disease, either hyperthyroidism or ophthalmopathy (not recorded which). V is TRBV10-3 and J is TRBJ2-7; D remains unclear. The sample taken for sequencing was peripheral blood or thyroid tissue (not recorded which). The CDR3 spells CATSDLLEQYF. For the CDR3, the DNA is TGTGCCACCAGTGATTTGCTGGAGCAGTACTTC.